The source of this T cell receptor beta chain is a study of radiation and T cells in renal cell carcinoma. Data came from immunoSEQ multiplex PCR; TCRdb stores just in-frame clones and leaves some out. Among 100,000 to 150,000 clones listed, around 82% were seen once. This sample's time point: blood 2 weeks post-SBRT. As for treatment: 15 Gy SBRT to primary tumor, nephrectomy 4 weeks later. After SBRT, blood was collected at 2 and 4 weeks, plus baseline. The tumor was a clear cell renal cell carcinoma. The CDR3 extends over 13 amino acids. CDR1 and CDR2 (germline): SGHVS, FQNEAQ. V lost 1 base and J 8 bases, leaving 9 bases between the germline ends.

Sequencing was performed on blood, taken from a patient whose treatment included radiotherapy and nephrectomy. The rearrangement links TRBV7-8 to TRBJ2-1; no reliable D call. The sequence came from a man over 45 with renal cell carcinoma. The CDR3 protein is CASSLGLGYEQFF. In DNA form, the CDR3 reads TGTGCCAGCAGCTTAGGTCTAGGATATGAGCAGTTCTTC.